The 16 T cell receptor beta chains below were found in one sample sequenced in a study of T-cell reconstitution after alpha-beta-depleted transplantation in children. It was with unique molecular identifiers that the TCRbeta library was prepared. TCRdb itself ran the PCR reads through MiXCR, one entry per CDR3 protein. Counted here are 240,000 or so distinct CDR3 sequences, 6.5% to 10% occurring once; the ten biggest clones make up approximately 6.3%. This material consisted of PBMCs, mostly from graft donor cells, taken 180 days after TCRalphabeta/CD19-depleted stem cell transplant. The receptor source for this set is a male patient aged 5 to 17 who had a stem cell transplant for acute lymphoblastic leukemia, so the T cells may come from the graft donor.

This clonotype was observed many times. This chain joins TRBV9 and TRBJ2-2; 10 bases align to TRBD2. CDR3 length equals 15 residues. Germline V gene lookup returns CDR1 SGDLS and CDR2 YYNGEE. Germline trimming cut 2 bases from V and 9 bases from J; bases unmatched to any gene: 7. The CDR3, as DNA: TGTGCCAGCAGCGTTACAGGACTAGCGGCAAGGGAGCTGTTTTTT. Encoded protein: CASSVTGLAARELFF.

This clonotype was detected many times. J is TRBJ2-7 and V is TRBV20-1, with unresolved D. Germline-derived CDR1 and CDR2 are DFQATT and SNEGSKA (reference sequence). The ends were cut back, 3 bases at V and 6 bases at J, with 9 bases in the middle. The CDR3 contains 11 residues. Here the CDR3 DNA reads TGCAGTGCTAGCCCCCCCATCGAGCAGTACTTC. This encodes CSASPPIEQYF.

There are many counts of this clonotype. The chain is built from TRBV28 and TRBJ2-3; D is undetermined. The V and J ends lost 8 bases and 4 bases respectively, with 13 bases between them. CDR3 length: 13 amino acids. Germline V CDR1 and CDR2: MDHEN, SYDVKM. As DNA, the CDR3 is TGTGCCAGCTTAAAGGGTAGGGCAGATACGCAGTATTTT. Its translation is CASLKGRADTQYF.

The chain recombines TRBV21-1 with TRBJ1-5; the DNA was not used to check the table's D call, TRBD1. TRBV21-1 is deemed a pseudogene. The CDR3 totals 18 residues. CDR3 sequence (DNA): TGTGCCAGCAGCAAAGGCGGACGGCGTGGGGGCCTCAATCAGCCCGAGCATTTT. It specifies CASSKGGRRGGLNQPEHF.

The chain employs TRBV27 and TRBJ1-2; D may be TRBD1 (5 bases). The V end was cut by 3 bases, the J end by 2 bases, with 10 bases between. CDR3 length equals 14 residues. From germline, CDR1 is MNHEY and CDR2 SMNVEV (reference sequence). The CDR3 DNA is TGTGCCAGCAGTTTCGGAGGGGACAACTATGGCTACACCTTC. This encodes CASSFGGDNYGYTF.

Many counts were recorded for this clonotype. The gene calls are TRBV12-5 and TRBJ2-7; 11 positions match TRBD1. Germline V gene data show CDR1 as LGHNT and CDR2 as FRNRAP. This CDR3 is 15 amino acids long. V shed 4 bases, J shed 3 bases, and the junction held 5 bases outside the gene matches. The CDR3 spells CASGSSGQGDYEQYF. For the CDR3, the DNA is TGTGCTAGTGGTTCGTCGGGACAGGGGGACTACGAGCAGTACTTC.

This clonotype was observed at least ten times. The genes are TRBV13 and TRBJ2-7; D gene ambiguous. The CDR3 loop spans 13 amino acids. Germline assignment: CDR1 PRHDT and CDR2 FYEKMQ (reference sequence). Deletions cut 3 bases from V and 3 bases from J, with 9 bases between. In DNA, the CDR3 is TGTGCCAGCAGCTTTTCCAGCTTCTACGAGCAGTACTTC. Protein: CASSFSSFYEQYF.

Many counts were recorded for this clonotype. A read error may produce the germline difference seen at one junction end. J is TRBJ2-5 and V is TRBV7-7, with TRBD2 as a possible D gene (5 bases). CDR1 and CDR2 from the germline V gene are SSHAT and FNYEAQ (reference sequence). The CDR3 runs to 15 residues. DNA for the CDR3: TGTGCTAGCAGCTTCCCTAGCCGGATACAAGAGACCCAGTACTTC. Its protein is CASSFPSRIQETQYF.

This clonotype has only one observation. The rearrangement uses TRBV5-3 and TRBJ2-1, with 7 nucleotides matching TRBD2. TRBV5-3 is treated as an ORF (open reading frame) with a function not yet certain. Trimming at V came to 4 bases and at J to 1 base, leaving 11 bases not matched to a gene. The CDR3 runs to 17 residues. In DNA form, the CDR3 reads TGTGCCAGAAGCGGGAGGGACTCGATTATTTCCTACAATGAGCAGTTCTTC. Translation gives CARSGRDSIISYNEQFF.

The chain joins TRBV28 to TRBJ2-7; TRBD2 matches at 7 bases. Germline V gene data show CDR1 as MDHEN and CDR2 as SYDVKM. Unmatched junction bases numbered 8, after V lost 7 bases and J lost 2 bases. The CDR3 consists of 14 residues. The CDR3: CASTPPGRAYEQYF. Here the CDR3 DNA reads TGTGCCAGCACCCCACCGGGGAGGGCCTACGAGCAGTACTTC.

This clonotype was found a few times. V and J are TRBV19 and TRBJ1-5, with D hard to call. CDR1 and CDR2 from the germline V gene are LNHDA and SQIVND (reference sequence). The CDR3 sequence is 15 residues long. Trimming left V 3 bases short and J 0 bases short, with 9 bases between. This CDR3 reads CASSIRPSSNQPQHF. The CDR3 bases are TGTGCCAGTAGTATCAGACCCTCTAGCAATCAGCCCCAGCATTTT.

This clonotype was observed many times. The chain employs TRBV29-1 and TRBJ2-5; D not resolved. The CDR3 covers 12 residues. The V end was cut by 7 bases, the J end by 5 bases, with 14 bases between. The germline gives CDR1 SQVTM, CDR2 ANQGSEA. In nucleotides, the CDR3 is TGCAGCGCCCCTGGACGGGCGGAGACCCAGTACTTC. Its translation is CSAPGRAETQYF.

This clonotype is labeled medium-sized. The chain uses TRBV5-1 and TRBJ2-7; D may be TRBD1 or TRBD2 (5 bases each). Germline values: CDR1 SGHRS, CDR2 YFSETQ. The CDR3 runs 14 residues. V gave up 0 bases and J gave up 5 bases, with 12 bases separating them. In DNA, the CDR3 is TGCGCCAGCAGCTTGGAATCTGGGGACCACGAGCAGTACTTC. Its translation is CASSLESGDHEQYF.

Comments on this clonotype: One base away lies a much larger clone, so this may be a sequencing read error. The chain joins TRBV6-5 to TRBJ1-4; TRBD1 is a possible D gene (5 bases). CDR3 length: 16 residues. CDR1 MNHEY and CDR2 SVGAGI come from the germline V gene. The CDR3 nucleotides are TGTCCCAGCAGTTACTCGTTCGTGTTAAAGGGGGAAAAACTGTTTTTT. It is translated as CPSSYSFVLKGEKLFF.

In the case of this clonotype: The missing conserved phenylalanine or tryptophan at the end of this CDR3 makes a read error likely. The chain recombines TRBV18 with TRBJ2-4, with D uncertain. This CDR3 has 17 amino acids. Germline values: CDR1 KGHSH, CDR2 LQKENI. Trimming removed 4 bases from V and 7 bases from J, with 23 bases in between. The CDR3 bases are TGTGCCAGCTCACTACGGCCCAACACCGTCGCGTCGAACATTCAGTACATC. The encoded protein is CASSLRPNTVASNIQYI.

This clonotype was counted ten times or more. V is TRBV29-1 and J is TRBJ1-2; D is ambiguous. V lost 2 bases and J lost 4, with 26 bases in between. This CDR3 is built from 18 residues. Germline V gene sequence: CDR1 SQVTM, CDR2 ANQGSEA. The CDR3 coding sequence is TGCAGCGTTGAAATCGGCTCCCCTCGAGCGGACTGGGGCTATGGCTACACCTTC. Protein sequence: CSVEIGSPRADWGYGYTF.